This T cell receptor (beta chain) was profiled in a study of blood T cell repertoires in COVID-19. This CDR3 has 17 amino acids. Germline V gene data show CDR1 as LGHDT and CDR2 as YNNKEL (reference sequence). V shed 4 bases, J shed 4 bases, and the junction held 12 bases outside the gene matches. The protocol was immunoSEQ multiplex PCR, while the TCRdb copy is restricted to in-frame clones and leaves out a portion. In the table there are 250,000 to 300,000 clones, nearly 90% of which are singletons. Assignment of participants to cohorts was predicated upon participant-reported clinical history. Two negative PCRs, clearance, or symptom resolution had been documented for recovered Cohort 3 donors.

Sequencing was carried out using PBMCs or T cells enriched from blood (not recorded which). This receptor was taken from a woman aged 55-69 years who had recovered from COVID-19. This sequence joins TRBV3-1 (or the pseudogene TRBV3-2) and TRBJ2-3, with 9 positions matching TRBD2. CDR3 coding DNA: TGTGCCAGCAGCCTAGGGGTAGGCGGGAGGGGGGCAGATACGCAGTATTTT. Its protein product is CASSLGVGGRGADTQYF.